One sample yielded the 21 T cell receptor beta chains listed below, sequenced in a study of blood T cell repertoires in COVID-19. Measured with immunoSEQ multiplex PCR; TCRdb has only the in-frame clones, and not every one. Altogether about 290,000 clones are present, 75% to 90% being singletons, with the ten largest covering 1.7%. Specimen: PBMCs or T cells enriched from blood (not recorded which). The source of these receptors is a woman in her forties who had recovered from COVID-19.

V is TRBV5-6 and J is TRBJ2-1; 7 nucleotides align to TRBD1. The CDR3 covers 12 residues. J was trimmed by 13 bases and V by 1 base; bases with no gene match: 5. The germline CDR1 and CDR2 sequences are SGHDT and YYEEEE. CDR3 DNA sequence: TGTGCCAGCAGCTTGATACAGGGGCGCCAGTTCTTC. Translating gives CASSLIQGRQFF.

The chain employs TRBV5-4 and TRBJ1-2; D uncertain. The CDR3 loop spans 14 amino acids. V was pared by 3 bases and J by 8 bases, with 17 bases between. CDR1 is SGHNT and CDR2 is YYREEE in the germline V gene (reference sequence). This CDR3 reads CASSSAFRRRGYTF. The CDR3 coding sequence is TGTGCCAGCAGCTCCGCCTTTAGGAGAAGAGGCTACACCTTC. Complete variable domain (other parts from reference TRBV5-4 and TRBJ1-2): ETGVTQSPTHLIKTRGQQVTLRCSSQSGHNTVSWYQQALGQGPQFIFQYYREEENGRGNFPPRFSGLQFPNYSSELNVNALELDDSALYLCASSSAFRRRGYTFGSGTRLTVV.

The rearrangement joins TRBV6-5 to TRBJ2-1, with 11 bases aligning to TRBD1. In germline, CDR1 is MNHEY, CDR2 SVGAGI. V shed 6 bases, J shed 2 bases, and the junction held 3 bases outside the gene matches. The CDR3 length is 15 residues. This CDR3 is CASRGTGGPYNEQFF. CDR3 coding DNA: TGTGCCAGCAGGGGGACAGGGGGGCCCTACAATGAGCAGTTCTTC.

This clone was found once. The rearrangement links TRBV4-1 to TRBJ1-4; the match to TRBD1 covers 7 bases. CDR3 size: 15 residues. Looked up from germline, CDR1 is MGHRA and CDR2 is YSYEKL. The V gene end was trimmed by 3 bases and the J gene end by 7 bases; junction bases not matched to a gene: 8. The chain's CDR3 is CASSQDPNRGEKLFF. In DNA form, the CDR3 reads TGCGCCAGCAGCCAGGATCCCAACAGGGGTGAAAAACTGTTTTTT.

The rearrangement joins TRBV5-8 to TRBJ2-3; 7 bases match TRBD1. Trimming took 0 bases from V and 0 from J; bases not matched to a gene: 7. The CDR3 totals 17 residues. Germline CDR1 and CDR2: SGHTS and YDEGEE. This CDR3 reads CASSLGQGNPSTDTQYF. The CDR3 bases are TGTGCCAGCAGCTTGGGACAGGGAAATCCTAGCACAGATACGCAGTATTTT.

The chain carries TRBV7-3 and TRBJ2-1; 8 bases agree with TRBD1. The CDR3 is made up of 15 amino acids. The germline V gene has CDR1 SGHTA and CDR2 FQGTGA. After removal of 5 bases from V and 0 bases from J, the junction contained 3 bases not matched to a gene. The CDR3 sequence is CASSTDRGSYNEQFF. CDR3 DNA: TGTGCCAGCAGCACCGACAGGGGCTCCTACAATGAGCAGTTCTTC.

V and J are TRBV7-8 and TRBJ1-3, with D tentatively TRBD1 (6 bases). Trimming removed 0 bases at V and 2 bases at J, with 8 bases between. The CDR3 is 15 residues long. Germline lookup yields CDR1 SGHVS and CDR2 FQNEAQ. The CDR3 spells CASSLATGTGNTIYF. As DNA, the CDR3 is TGTGCCAGCAGCTTAGCCACAGGGACTGGAAACACCATATATTTT.

J is TRBJ2-7 and V is TRBV21-1; the table's D call, TRBD1, was not checked against the DNA. TRBV21-1 constitutes a pseudogene. The CDR3 runs to 17 residues. The CDR3 coding sequence is TGTGCCAGCAGCAACCCAAGTTGGGTACAGATGTCCTACGAGCAGTACTTC. It yields the protein CASSNPSWVQMSYEQYF.

The genes are TRBV2 and TRBJ2-2; 8 bases fit TRBD1. Per the germline V gene, CDR1 is SNHLY and CDR2 is FYNNEI. CDR3 length: 14 residues. Germline trimming cut 7 bases from V and 2 bases from J; bases unmatched to any gene: 3. The CDR3 DNA reads TGTGCCAGCAAACAGGGGGTCAACACCGGGGAGCTGTTTTTT. Its translation: CASKQGVNTGELFF.

This rearrangement joins TRBV5-1 to TRBJ2-2; perhaps TRBD2 as D (6 bases). V lost 2 bases, J lost 5 bases, and 16 bases lay in between. CDR3 length: 16 amino acids. The germline gives CDR1 SGHRS, CDR2 YFSETQ. Here the CDR3 DNA reads TGCGCCAGCAGCTTAAATAGGCGGGGAGAAACCGGGGAGCTGTTTTTT. Translated, it gives CASSLNRRGETGELFF.

This chain uses TRBV29-1 with TRBJ2-5, with D perhaps matching TRBD2 (6 bases). The CDR3 is made up of 15 amino acids. The V end was cut by 4 bases, the J end by 5 bases, with 20 bases between. Germline V CDR1 and CDR2: SQVTM, ANQGSEA. CDR3 coding DNA: TGCAGCGTTGGTAAAACTAGCCGACCGGAGGAGACCCAGTACTTC. The encoded protein is CSVGKTSRPEETQYF.

The chain employs TRBV7-9 and TRBJ2-7, with a possible D match to TRBD2 (6 bases). Trimming pared 5 bases from V and 1 base from J, leaving 9 bases between. CDR1 and CDR2 (germline): SEHNR, FQNEAQ (reference sequence). This CDR3 region has 13 residues. CDR3 sequence (DNA): TGTGCCAGCAGCCCCCGGGGGTCCTACGAGCAGTACTTC. This sequence encodes CASSPRGSYEQYF.

The V and J genes are TRBV11-3 and TRBJ2-7, with 11 positions matching TRBD1. The CDR3 contains 14 residues. Germline assignment: CDR1 SGHNT and CDR2 YENEEA. J was trimmed by 5 bases and V by 1 base; bases with no gene match: 1. The CDR3 loop is CASSLVGQGDEQYF. The CDR3 DNA is TGTGCCAGCAGCTTAGTGGGACAGGGGGACGAGCAGTACTTC.

This chain connects TRBV7-8 to TRBJ2-5, with a possible D match to TRBD2 (5 bases). Germline CDR1 is SGHVS and CDR2 is FQNEAQ. V dropped 5 bases and J dropped 6 bases, with 13 bases sitting between them. This CDR3 spans 13 amino acids. The CDR3 DNA reads TGTGCCAGCAGCCTCGGTGGGGAGCAGACCCAGTACTTC. It translates to CASSLGGEQTQYF. Combining the CDR3 with reference TRBV7-8 and TRBJ2-5 gives the whole variable domain GAGVSQSPRYKVAKRGQDVALRCDPISGHVSLFWYQQALGQGPEFLTYFQNEAQLDKSGLPSDRFFAERPEGSVSTLKIQRTQQEDSAVYLCASSLGGEQTQYFGPGTRLLVL.

This clone was detected once. The chain employs TRBV5-1 and TRBJ1-4; 7 nucleotides match TRBD1. V lost 4 bases, J lost 5 bases, and 5 bases stayed unmatched. CDR3 length equals 14 residues. Germline V lookup: CDR1 SGHRS, CDR2 YFSETQ. The CDR3 DNA reads as TGCGCCAGCAGCATGACAGGGTTGAATGAAAAACTGTTTTTT. It encodes CASSMTGLNEKLFF.

V is TRBV4-2 and J is TRBJ1-3; TRBD1 matches at 8 bases. The CDR3 is 16 residues long. J lost 7 bases, V lost 0 bases, and 8 bases had no gene match. CDR1 is LGHNA, CDR2 YNFKEQ, per germline. The CDR3 region is CASSQEDREVSNTIYF. CDR3 nucleotides: TGTGCCAGCAGCCAAGAGGACAGGGAGGTATCTAACACCATATATTTT.

The chain has TRBV19 and TRBJ2-7; 12 nucleotides line up with TRBD2. This CDR3 comprises 15 residues. The V gene end was trimmed by 5 bases and the J gene end by 2 bases; junction bases not matched to a gene: 4. The germline V gene encodes CDR1 LNHDA and CDR2 SQIVND (reference sequence). CDR3: CASSFGLAGTYEQYF. The DNA for the CDR3 is TGTGCCAGTAGTTTCGGACTAGCGGGAACCTACGAGCAGTACTTC.

The chain recombines TRBV4-1 with TRBJ2-5, with 8 bases fitting TRBD2. After removal of 0 bases from V and 2 bases from J, the junction contained 11 bases not matched to a gene. The CDR3 sequence is 18 residues long. CDR1 is MGHRA, CDR2 YSYEKL, per germline. The DNA of the CDR3 is TGCGCCAGCAGCCAAGAAGGTTTTGCGGGGGGCTTTCAAGAGACCCAGTACTTC. Encoded protein: CASSQEGFAGGFQETQYF.

The V gene is TRBV7-3, the J gene TRBJ2-3; tentative D call: TRBD2 (5 bases). This CDR3 contains 13 residues. Germline CDR1 reads SGHTA; CDR2 reads FQGTGA. Trimming pared 5 bases from V and 6 bases from J, leaving 12 bases between. As DNA, the CDR3 is TGTGCCAGCAGCCCTACTAGAGCGGATACGCAGTATTTT. The encoded protein is CASSPTRADTQYF.

V and J are TRBV5-6 and TRBJ2-3; tentative D call: TRBD1 (6 bases). This CDR3 comprises 15 residues. The germline gives CDR1 SGHDT, CDR2 YYEEEE. V gave up 5 bases and J gave up 1 base, with 14 bases separating them. CDR3 loop: CASSSRPGGTDTQYF. The CDR3 bases are TGTGCCAGCAGTTCTAGGCCAGGGGGCACAGATACGCAGTATTTT.

V usage is TRBV5-4 and J usage is TRBJ2-5; perhaps TRBD2 as D (6 bases). The CDR3 loop spans 15 amino acids. The V end was cut by 2 bases, the J end by 3 bases, with 14 bases between. CDR1 and CDR2 (germline): SGHNT, YYREEE (reference sequence). The CDR3 region has the DNA TGTGCCAGCAGCTTAGCGGGCGGTGCTAAAGAGACCCAGTACTTC. Protein product: CASSLAGGAKETQYF.